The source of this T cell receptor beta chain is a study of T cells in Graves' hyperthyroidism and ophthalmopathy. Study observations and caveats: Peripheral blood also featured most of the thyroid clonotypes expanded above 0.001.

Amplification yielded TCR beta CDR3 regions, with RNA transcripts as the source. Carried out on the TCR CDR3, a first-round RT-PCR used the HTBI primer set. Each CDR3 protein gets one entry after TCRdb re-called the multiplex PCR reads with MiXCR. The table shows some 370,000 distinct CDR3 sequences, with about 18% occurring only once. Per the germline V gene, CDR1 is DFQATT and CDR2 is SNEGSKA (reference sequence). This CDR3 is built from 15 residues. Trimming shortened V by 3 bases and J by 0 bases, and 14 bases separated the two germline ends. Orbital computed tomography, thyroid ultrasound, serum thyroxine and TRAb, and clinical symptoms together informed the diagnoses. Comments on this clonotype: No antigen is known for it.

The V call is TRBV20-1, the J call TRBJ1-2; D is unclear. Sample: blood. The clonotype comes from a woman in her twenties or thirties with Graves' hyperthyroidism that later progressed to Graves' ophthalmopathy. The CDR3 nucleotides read TGCAGTGCTAGGGCGTTGGCCCAACCTAACTATGGCTACACCTTC. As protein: CSARALAQPNYGYTF.